One T cell receptor (beta chain) is described in this entry. The age range of participants was about 18 to 100 years, with residence in about two dozen US areas. The study assigned cohorts using participant-reported clinical history. As originally analysed: Estimated nucleated cell counts came from reference gene primer amplification. Assay used: immunoSEQ multiplex PCR; TCRdb lists only in-frame clones, some missing. V, J and clone size were drawn from that table, and D and trimming were deduced from the DNA. This table has approximately 440,000 clones, approximately 90% appearing once. These data are taken from a study of blood T cell repertoires in COVID-19. Study-level background: Sites across the United States, Italy and Spain contributed samples from acute and convalescent COVID-19.

There are 17 residues in the CDR3. Germline values: CDR1 LNHDA, CDR2 SQIVND (reference sequence). Trimming shortened V by 1 base and J by 4 bases, and 18 bases separated the two germline ends. What was sequenced was PBMCs or T cells enriched from blood (not recorded which). The rearrangement uses TRBV19 and TRBJ2-3; tentatively, D is TRBD2 (5 bases). This clonotype was sampled from a woman aged 18-29 years who had recovered from COVID-19. The CDR3 is CASSIVSSNLRPDTQYF. The DNA for the CDR3 is TGTGCCAGTAGTATAGTTTCTAGCAATTTACGCCCAGATACGCAGTATTTT.